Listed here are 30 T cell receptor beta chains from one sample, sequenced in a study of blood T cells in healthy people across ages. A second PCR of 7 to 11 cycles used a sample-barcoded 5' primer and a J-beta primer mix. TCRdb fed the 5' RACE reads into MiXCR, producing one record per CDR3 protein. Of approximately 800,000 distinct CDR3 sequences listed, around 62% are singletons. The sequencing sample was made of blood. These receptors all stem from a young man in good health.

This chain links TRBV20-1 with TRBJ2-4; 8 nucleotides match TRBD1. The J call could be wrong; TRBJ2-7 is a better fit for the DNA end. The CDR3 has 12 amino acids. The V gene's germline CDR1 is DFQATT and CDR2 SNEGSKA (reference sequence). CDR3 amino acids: CSARDRVSEQYF. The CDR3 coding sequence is TGCAGTGCTAGGGACAGGGTTTCCGAGCAGTACTTC.

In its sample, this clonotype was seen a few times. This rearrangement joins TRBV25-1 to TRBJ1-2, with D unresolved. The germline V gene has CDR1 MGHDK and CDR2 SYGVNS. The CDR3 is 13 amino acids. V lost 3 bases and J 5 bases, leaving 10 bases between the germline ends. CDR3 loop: CASSDQPGYGYTF. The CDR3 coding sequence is TGTGCCAGCAGTGATCAGCCCGGGTATGGCTACACCTTC.

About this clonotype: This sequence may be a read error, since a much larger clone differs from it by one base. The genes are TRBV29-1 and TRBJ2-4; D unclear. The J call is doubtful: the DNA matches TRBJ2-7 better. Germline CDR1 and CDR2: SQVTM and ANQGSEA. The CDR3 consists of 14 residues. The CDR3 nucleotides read TGCAGCGTTGAAGCGGCCTCAGGTGGCTACGAGCAGTACTTC. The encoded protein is CSVEAASGGYEQYF.

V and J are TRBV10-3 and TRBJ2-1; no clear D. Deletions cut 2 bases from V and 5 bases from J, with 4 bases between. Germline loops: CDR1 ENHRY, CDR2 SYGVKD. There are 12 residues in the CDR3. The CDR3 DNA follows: TGTGCCATCAGTGAGCGGGACAATGAGCAGTTCTTC. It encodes CAISERDNEQFF.

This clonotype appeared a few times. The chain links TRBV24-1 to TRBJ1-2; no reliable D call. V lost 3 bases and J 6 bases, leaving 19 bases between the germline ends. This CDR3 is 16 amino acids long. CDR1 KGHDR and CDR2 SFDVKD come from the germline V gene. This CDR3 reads CATSDPKGGDFHGYTF. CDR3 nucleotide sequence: TGTGCCACCAGTGATCCAAAAGGAGGTGACTTCCATGGCTACACCTTC.

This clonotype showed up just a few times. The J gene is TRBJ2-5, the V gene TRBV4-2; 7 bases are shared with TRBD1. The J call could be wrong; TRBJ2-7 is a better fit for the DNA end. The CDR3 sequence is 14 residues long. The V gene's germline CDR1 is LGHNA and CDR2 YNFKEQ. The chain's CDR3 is CASSQGNRGSEQYF. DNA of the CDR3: TGTGCCAGCAGCCAAGGCAACAGGGGTTCCGAGCAGTACTTC.

DNA for the CDR3: TGTGCCAGCAGTTTAGGTGGGACAGCCTCCCAAGAGACCCAGTACTTC. It encodes CASSLGGTASQETQYF. The J gene is TRBJ2-5, the V gene TRBV12-3 or TRBV12-4, with 7 bases that match TRBD1. There are 16 residues in the CDR3. V dropped 1 base and J dropped 1; count of bases not matched to a gene: 6.

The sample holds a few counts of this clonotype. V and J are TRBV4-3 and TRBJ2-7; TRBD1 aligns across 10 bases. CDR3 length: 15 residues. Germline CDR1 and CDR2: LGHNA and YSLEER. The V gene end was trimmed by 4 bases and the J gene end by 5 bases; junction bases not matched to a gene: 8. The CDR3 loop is CASSLSRDRGNEQYF. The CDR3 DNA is TGCGCCAGCAGCCTTAGCCGGGACAGGGGAAACGAGCAGTACTTC.

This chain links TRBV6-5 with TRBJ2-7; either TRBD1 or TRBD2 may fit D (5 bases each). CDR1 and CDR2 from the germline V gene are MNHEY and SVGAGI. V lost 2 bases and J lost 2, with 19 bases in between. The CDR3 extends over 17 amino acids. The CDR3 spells CASSYLSGARKPYEQYF. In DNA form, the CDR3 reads TGTGCCAGCAGTTACCTCTCCGGGGCCAGAAAGCCCTACGAGCAGTACTTC.

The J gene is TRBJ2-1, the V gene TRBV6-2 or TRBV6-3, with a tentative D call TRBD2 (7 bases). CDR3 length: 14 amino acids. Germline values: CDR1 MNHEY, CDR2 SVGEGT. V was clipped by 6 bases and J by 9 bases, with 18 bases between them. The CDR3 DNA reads TGTGCCAGCAGCACGGGGGGCGGCTACGGTGAGCAGTTCTTC. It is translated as CASSTGGGYGEQFF.

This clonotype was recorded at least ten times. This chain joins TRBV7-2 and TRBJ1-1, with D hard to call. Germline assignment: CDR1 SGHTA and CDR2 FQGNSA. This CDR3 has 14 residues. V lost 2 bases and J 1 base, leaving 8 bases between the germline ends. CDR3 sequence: CASSLQPGNTEAFF. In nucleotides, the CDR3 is TGTGCCAGCAGCTTACAGCCAGGGAACACTGAAGCTTTCTTT.

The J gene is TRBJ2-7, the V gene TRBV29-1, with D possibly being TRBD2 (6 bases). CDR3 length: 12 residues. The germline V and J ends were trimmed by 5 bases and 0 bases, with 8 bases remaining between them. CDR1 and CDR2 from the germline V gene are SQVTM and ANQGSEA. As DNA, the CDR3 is TGCAGCGTTCGGGGGAACTCCTACGAGCAGTACTTC. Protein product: CSVRGNSYEQYF.

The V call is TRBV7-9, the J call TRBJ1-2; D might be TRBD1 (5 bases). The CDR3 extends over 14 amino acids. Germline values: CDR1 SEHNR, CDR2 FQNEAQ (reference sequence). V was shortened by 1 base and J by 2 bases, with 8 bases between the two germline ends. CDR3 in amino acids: CASSLDRRNYGYTF. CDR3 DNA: TGTGCCAGCAGCTTAGACAGGCGAAACTATGGCTACACCTTC. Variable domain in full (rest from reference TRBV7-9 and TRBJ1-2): DTGVSQNPRHKITKRGQNVTFRCDPISEHNRLYWYRQTLGQGPEFLTYFQNEAQLEKSRLLSDRFSAERPKGSFSTLEIQRTEQGDSAMYLCASSLDRRNYGYTFGSGTRLTVV.

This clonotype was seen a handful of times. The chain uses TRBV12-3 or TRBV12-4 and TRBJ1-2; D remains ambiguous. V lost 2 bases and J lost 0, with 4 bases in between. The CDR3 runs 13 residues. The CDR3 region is CASSLRTNYGYTF. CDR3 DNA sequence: TGTGCCAGCAGTTTACGAACTAACTATGGCTACACCTTC.

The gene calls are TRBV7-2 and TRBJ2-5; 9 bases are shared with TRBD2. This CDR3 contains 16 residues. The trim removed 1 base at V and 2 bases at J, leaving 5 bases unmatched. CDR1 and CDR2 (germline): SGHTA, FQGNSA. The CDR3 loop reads CASSLVGGRGQETQYF. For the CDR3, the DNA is TGTGCCAGCAGCTTAGTAGGCGGGAGGGGTCAAGAGACCCAGTACTTC.

The CDR3 nucleotides read TGCAGTGCTAGGGCTAGCGGGGGGGCAAACACCGGGGAGCTGTTTTTT. Its protein product is CSARASGGANTGELFF. The rearrangement joins TRBV20-1 to TRBJ2-2, with 12 nucleotides matching TRBD2. V lost 3 bases and J lost 2; bases outside the gene matches: 4. CDR1 is DFQATT, CDR2 SNEGSKA, per germline (reference sequence). The CDR3 consists of 16 residues.

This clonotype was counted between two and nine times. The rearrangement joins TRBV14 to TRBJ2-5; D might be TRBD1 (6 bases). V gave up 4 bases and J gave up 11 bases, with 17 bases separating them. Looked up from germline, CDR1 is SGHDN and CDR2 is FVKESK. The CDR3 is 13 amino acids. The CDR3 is CASSLLDSYGQYF. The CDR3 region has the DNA TGTGCCAGCAGCCTGCTGGACAGCTACGGGCAGTACTTC.

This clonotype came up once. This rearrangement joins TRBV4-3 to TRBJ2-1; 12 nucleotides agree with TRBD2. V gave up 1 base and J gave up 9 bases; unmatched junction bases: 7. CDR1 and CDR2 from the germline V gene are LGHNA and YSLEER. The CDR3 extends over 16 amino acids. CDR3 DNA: TGCGCCAGCAGCCAAGGAACGCTAGCGGGGGGGAGTGAGCAGTTCTTC. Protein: CASSQGTLAGGSEQFF.

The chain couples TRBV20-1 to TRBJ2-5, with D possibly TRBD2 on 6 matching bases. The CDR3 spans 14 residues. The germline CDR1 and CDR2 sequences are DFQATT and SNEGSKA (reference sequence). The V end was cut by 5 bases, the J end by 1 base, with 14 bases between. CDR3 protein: CSAYPGTLQETQYF. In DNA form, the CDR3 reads TGCAGTGCTTACCCCGGGACTCTCCAAGAGACCCAGTACTTC.

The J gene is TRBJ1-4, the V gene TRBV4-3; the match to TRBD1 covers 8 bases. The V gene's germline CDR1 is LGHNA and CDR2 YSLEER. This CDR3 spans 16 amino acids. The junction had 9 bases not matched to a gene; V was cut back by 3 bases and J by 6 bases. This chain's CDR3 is CASSQGLTGGYEKLFF. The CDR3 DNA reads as TGCGCCAGCAGCCAGGGCCTAACAGGGGGATATGAAAAACTGTTTTTT.

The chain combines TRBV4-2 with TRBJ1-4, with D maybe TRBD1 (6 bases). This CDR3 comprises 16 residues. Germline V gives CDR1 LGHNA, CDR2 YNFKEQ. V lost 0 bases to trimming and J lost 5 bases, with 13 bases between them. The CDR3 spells CASSQDPGGSNEKLFF. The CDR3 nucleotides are TGTGCCAGCAGCCAAGATCCCGGGGGCAGCAATGAAAAACTGTTTTTT.

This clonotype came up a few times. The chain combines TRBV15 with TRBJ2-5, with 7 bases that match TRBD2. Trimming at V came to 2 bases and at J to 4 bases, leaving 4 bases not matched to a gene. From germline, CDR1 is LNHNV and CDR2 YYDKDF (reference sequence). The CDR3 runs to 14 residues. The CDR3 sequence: CATSRSSGRETQYF. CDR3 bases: TGTGCCACCAGCAGATCTAGCGGACGAGAGACCCAGTACTTC.

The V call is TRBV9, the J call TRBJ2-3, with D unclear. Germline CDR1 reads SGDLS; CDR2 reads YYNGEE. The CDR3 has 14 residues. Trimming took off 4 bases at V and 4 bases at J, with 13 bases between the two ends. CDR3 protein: CASSRDEGADTQYF. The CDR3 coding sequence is TGTGCCAGCAGCCGAGACGAAGGAGCAGATACGCAGTATTTT.

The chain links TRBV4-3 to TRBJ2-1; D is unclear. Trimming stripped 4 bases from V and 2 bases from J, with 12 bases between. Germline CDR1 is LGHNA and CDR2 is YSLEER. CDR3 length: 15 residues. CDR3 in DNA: TGCGCCAGCAGCCGGGTAGTTGGGCCCTACAATGAGCAGTTCTTC. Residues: CASSRVVGPYNEQFF.

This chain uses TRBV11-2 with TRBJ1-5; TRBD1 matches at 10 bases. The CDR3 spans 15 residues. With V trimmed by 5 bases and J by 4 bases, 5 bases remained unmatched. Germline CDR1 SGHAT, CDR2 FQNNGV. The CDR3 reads CASSQGTGVNQPQHF. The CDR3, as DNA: TGTGCCAGCAGCCAAGGGACAGGGGTAAATCAGCCCCAGCATTTT.

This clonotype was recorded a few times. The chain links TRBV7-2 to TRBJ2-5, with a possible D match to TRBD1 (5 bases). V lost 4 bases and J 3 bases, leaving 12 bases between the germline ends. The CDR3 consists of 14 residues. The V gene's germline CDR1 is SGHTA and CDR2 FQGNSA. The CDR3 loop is CASSWGGPKETQYF. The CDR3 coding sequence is TGTGCCAGCAGCTGGGGCGGACCTAAAGAGACCCAGTACTTC.

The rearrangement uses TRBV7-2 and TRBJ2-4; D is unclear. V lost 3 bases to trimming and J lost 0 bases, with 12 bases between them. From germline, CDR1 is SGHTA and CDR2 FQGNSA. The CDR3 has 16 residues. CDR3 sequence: CASSLPETLAKNIQYF. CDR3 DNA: TGTGCCAGCAGCTTGCCAGAAACCTTAGCCAAAAACATTCAGTACTTC.

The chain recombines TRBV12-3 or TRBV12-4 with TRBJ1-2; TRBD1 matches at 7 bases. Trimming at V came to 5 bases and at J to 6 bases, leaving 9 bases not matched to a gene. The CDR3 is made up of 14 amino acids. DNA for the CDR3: TGTGCCAGCAGTCCCGGACAGGTTAGGAATGGCTACACCTTC. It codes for CASSPGQVRNGYTF.

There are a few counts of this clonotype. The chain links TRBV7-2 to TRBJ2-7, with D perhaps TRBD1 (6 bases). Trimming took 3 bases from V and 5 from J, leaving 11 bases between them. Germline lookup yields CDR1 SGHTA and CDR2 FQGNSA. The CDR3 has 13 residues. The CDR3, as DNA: TGTGCCAGCAGCTTCCTACAGGGAAACGAGCAGTACTTC. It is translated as CASSFLQGNEQYF.

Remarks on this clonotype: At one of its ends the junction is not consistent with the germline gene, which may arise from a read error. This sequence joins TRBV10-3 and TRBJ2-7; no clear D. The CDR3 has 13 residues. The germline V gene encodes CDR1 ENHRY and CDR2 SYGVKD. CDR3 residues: CAISESTPDEQNF. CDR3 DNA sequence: TGTGCCATCAGTGAGTCAACGCCGGACGAGCAGAACTTC.